This T cell receptor (beta chain) was documented in a study of TIL therapy for anti-PD-1-resistant metastatic lung cancer. Study in general: Median patient age was nearly 55, ranging about 38-80 years. Several tumors were EGFR-mutant and two were ALK-rearranged.

Sequencing used immunoSEQ v3. Using immunoSEQ multiplex PCR, the repertoire was profiled, and TCRdb retains in-frame clones only, with some absent. In the table there are 25,000 to 30,000 clones, just under 75% of which are singletons. The germline V gene has CDR1 PRHDT and CDR2 FYEKMQ (reference sequence). This CDR3 is 13 amino acids long. V lost 0 bases, J lost 6 bases, and 6 bases lay in between. The time point denotes: pre-treatment sample, taken before nivolumab and TIL therapy. The tumor samples were excised metastases, mostly pleural nodules or supraclavicular lymph nodes. Progressing patients received lymphodepletion, expanded TIL infusion and IL-2.

This specimen was tumor tissue, taken at baseline. This chain uses TRBV13 with TRBJ1-5, with no clear D. This clonotype was sampled from a person aged 25 to 79 with non-small cell lung cancer. CDR3 DNA sequence: TGTGCCAGCAGCTTAGGCGACGGTCAGCCCCAGCATTTT. It yields the protein CASSLGDGQPQHF.